This T cell receptor (beta chain) is drawn from a study of spatial heterogeneity in lung cancer. Study-wide results and limits: Tumors with more nonsynonymous mutations had more expanded intratumoral alpha and beta TCRs.

TCRdb passed the 5' RACE reads through MiXCR, listing each CDR3 protein once. The table has 15,000 or so distinct CDR3 sequences, roughly 4.7% seen once. CDR1 is SGHTA and CDR2 is FQGNSA in the germline V gene. Trimming stripped 7 bases from V and 4 bases from J, with 12 bases between. The CDR3 has 13 amino acids. In this sample, this clonotype turned up many times. The antigen remains undetermined. In a library made to pick up alpha chains, this beta chain is a stray read with a size that means little. Time point noted: sample taken at primary tumor resection. This receptor was obtained from a female donor with early-stage non-small cell lung cancer. The material sequenced was lung tumor tissue, taken at surgery. This rearrangement joins TRBV7-2 to TRBJ2-3, with unresolved D. For the CDR3, the DNA is TGTGCCAGCACCTTGACATTCGCAGATACGCAGTATTTT. Translated, it gives CASTLTFADTQYF.